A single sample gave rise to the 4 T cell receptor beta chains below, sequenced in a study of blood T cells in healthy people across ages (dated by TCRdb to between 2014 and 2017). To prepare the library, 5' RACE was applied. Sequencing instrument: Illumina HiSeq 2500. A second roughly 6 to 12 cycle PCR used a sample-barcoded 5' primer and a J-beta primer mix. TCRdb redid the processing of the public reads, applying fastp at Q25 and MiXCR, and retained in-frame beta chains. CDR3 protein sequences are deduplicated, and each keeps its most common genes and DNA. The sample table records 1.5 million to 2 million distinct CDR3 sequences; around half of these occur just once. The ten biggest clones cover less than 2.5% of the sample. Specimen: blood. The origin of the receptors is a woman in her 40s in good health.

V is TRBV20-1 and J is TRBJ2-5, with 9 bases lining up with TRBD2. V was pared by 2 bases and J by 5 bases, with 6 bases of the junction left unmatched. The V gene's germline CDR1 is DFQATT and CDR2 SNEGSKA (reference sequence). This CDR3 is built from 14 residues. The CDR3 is CSARRRGGHETQYF. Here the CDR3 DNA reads TGCAGTGCTAGACGGCGGGGGGGCCACGAGACCCAGTACTTC.

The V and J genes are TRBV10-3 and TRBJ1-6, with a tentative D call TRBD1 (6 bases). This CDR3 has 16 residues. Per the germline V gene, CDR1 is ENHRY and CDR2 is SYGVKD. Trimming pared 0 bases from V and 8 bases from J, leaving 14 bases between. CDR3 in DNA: TGTGCCATCAGTGAGTCGACGGGGGCGCGGTATTCACCCCTCCACTTT. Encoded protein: CAISESTGARYSPLHF.

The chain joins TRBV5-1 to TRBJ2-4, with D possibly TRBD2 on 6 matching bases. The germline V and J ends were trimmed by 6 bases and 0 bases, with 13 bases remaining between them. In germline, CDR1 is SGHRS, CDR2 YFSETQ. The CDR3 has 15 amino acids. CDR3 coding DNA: TGCGCCAGCAAGACGGGGGAACTAGCCAAAAACATTCAGTACTTC. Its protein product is CASKTGELAKNIQYF.

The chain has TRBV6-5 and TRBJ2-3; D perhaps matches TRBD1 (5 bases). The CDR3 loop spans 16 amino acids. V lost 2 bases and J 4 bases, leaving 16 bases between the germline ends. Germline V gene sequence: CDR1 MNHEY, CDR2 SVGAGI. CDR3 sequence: CASSYDQGAGSDTQYF. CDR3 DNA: TGTGCCAGCAGTTACGATCAAGGGGCAGGGTCAGATACGCAGTATTTT.